Following are 5 T cell receptor beta chains from one sample sequenced in a study of glioma-infiltrating T cells. Using RNA template, CDR3s of TCR alpha and beta were amplified with iRepertoire arm-PCR. TCRdb redid the calling of the multiplex PCR reads with MiXCR, one entry per CDR3 protein. The table has tens of thousands of distinct CDR3 sequences, 20% to 25% seen once; the top ten hold under 8.5%. The sequencing sample was made of glioma tissue, nonneoplastic brain tissue, or PBMCs (not recorded which). These receptor sequences come from a human donor with low-grade glioma or glioblastoma, undergoing nonglioma brain surgery, or in good health (not recorded which).

This clonotype showed up many times. Relative to the germline gene, one junction end is altered; a read error may explain this. The gene calls are TRBV27 and TRBJ1-1, with TRBD1 matching over 11 bases. The V gene's germline CDR1 is MNHEY and CDR2 SMNVEV (reference sequence). The CDR3 consists of 12 residues. Here the CDR3 DNA reads TGTGCCAGCAGTGGGGACAGGGGGGCATGGCTCTTT. Its protein is CASSGDRGAWLF.

This clonotype has a count of ten or more. The rearrangement links TRBV20-1 to TRBJ2-7; 15 bases line up with TRBD2. V gave up 5 bases and J gave up 7 bases; unmatched junction bases: 9. CDR3 length: 15 amino acids. Germline lookup yields CDR1 DFQATT and CDR2 SNEGSKA (reference sequence). The CDR3 DNA reads as TGCAGTGCTGAAGCACGGACTAGCGGGAGGGGTGAGCAGTACTTC. It is translated as CSAEARTSGRGEQYF.

Of note for this clonotype: A junction end diverges from the germline sequence, so it may reflect a read error. V gene TRBV7-8 combines with J gene TRBJ2-7; 8 bases are a match to TRBD1. This CDR3 comprises 16 residues. The V gene's germline CDR1 is SGHVS and CDR2 FQNEAQ. The CDR3 coding sequence is TGTGCCGGCAGCTTAAACCCCCGGACAGGGCTCTACGAGCAGTACTTC. Encoded protein: CAGSLNPRTGLYEQYF.

This clonotype was recorded many times. V usage is TRBV29-1 and J usage is TRBJ1-2; perhaps TRBD1 as D (5 bases). CDR1 SQVTM and CDR2 ANQGSEA come from the germline V gene. The CDR3 loop spans 13 amino acids. V was pared by 4 bases and J by 6 bases, with 15 bases between. The chain's CDR3 is CSVAAFQGNGYTF. CDR3 bases: TGCAGCGTTGCGGCCTTTCAGGGAAATGGCTACACCTTC.

This clonotype was counted at least ten times. The V and J genes are TRBV15 and TRBJ2-1, with D perhaps matching TRBD1 (6 bases). The CDR3 length is 14 residues. Germline CDR1 is LNHNV and CDR2 is YYDKDF (reference sequence). Trimming stripped 4 bases from V and 2 bases from J, with 9 bases between. The CDR3 sequence: CATSKDRAYNEQFF. In nucleotides, the CDR3 is TGTGCCACCAGCAAGGACAGAGCCTACAATGAGCAGTTCTTC. Based on the CDR3 plus reference TRBV15 and TRBJ2-1, the full variable domain is DAMVIQNPRYQVTQFGKPVTLSCSQTLNHNVMYWYQQKSSQAPKLLFHYYDKDFNNEADTPDNFQSRRPNTSFCFLDIRSPGLGDTAMYLCATSKDRAYNEQFFGPGTRLTVL.